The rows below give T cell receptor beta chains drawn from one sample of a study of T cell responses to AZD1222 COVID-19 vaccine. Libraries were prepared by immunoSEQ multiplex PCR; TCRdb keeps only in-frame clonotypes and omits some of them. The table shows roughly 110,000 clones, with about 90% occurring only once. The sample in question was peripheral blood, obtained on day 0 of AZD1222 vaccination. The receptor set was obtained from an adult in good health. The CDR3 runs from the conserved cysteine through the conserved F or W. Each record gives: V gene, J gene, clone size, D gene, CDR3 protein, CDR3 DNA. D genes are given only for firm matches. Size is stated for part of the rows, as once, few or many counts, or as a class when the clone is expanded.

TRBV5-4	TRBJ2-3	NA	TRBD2	CASNPVPGTSGVGQYF	TGTGCCAGCAACCCTGTTCCAGGGACTAGCGGGGTCGGGCAGTATTTT
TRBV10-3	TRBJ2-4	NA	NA	CAIGGSGNIQYF	TGTGCCATTGGGGGCAGCGGGAACATTCAGTACTTC
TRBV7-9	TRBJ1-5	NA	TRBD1	CASSSGGTGSNQPQHF	TGTGCCAGCAGCTCGGGAGGGACAGGGAGCAATCAGCCCCAGCATTTT
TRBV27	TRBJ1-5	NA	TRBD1	CASSQLTGGNQPQHF	TGTGCCAGCAGCCAACTGACAGGGGGCAATCAGCCCCAGCATTTT
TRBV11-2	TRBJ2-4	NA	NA	CASSTKAGAKNIQYF	TGTGCCAGCAGCACTAAGGCCGGCGCCAAAAACATTCAGTACTTC
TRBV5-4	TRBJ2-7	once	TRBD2	CASSLSIGTSGTYEQYF	TGTGCCAGCAGCTTGTCCATTGGGACTAGCGGAACCTACGAGCAGTACTTC
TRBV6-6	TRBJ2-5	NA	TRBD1	CASSPQPPGTGGVETQYF	TGTGCCAGCAGTCCCCAGCCCCCCGGGACAGGGGGCGTGGAGACCCAGTACTTC
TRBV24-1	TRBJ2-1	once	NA	CATSDRLGEWFF	TGTGCCACCAGTGATCGATTGGGGGAGTGGTTCTTC
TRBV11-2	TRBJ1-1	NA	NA	CASSQEVGNTEAFF	TGTGCCAGCAGCCAAGAGGTGGGGAACACTGAAGCTTTCTTT
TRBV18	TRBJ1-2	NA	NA	CASSPSGRDYGYTF	TGTGCCAGCTCACCATCCGGGCGCGACTATGGCTACACCTTC
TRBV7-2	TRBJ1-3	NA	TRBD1	CASSINDRVGNTIYF	TGTGCCAGCAGCATAAACGACAGGGTTGGAAACACCATATATTTT
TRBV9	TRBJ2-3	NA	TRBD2	CASSPTSGGITDTQYF	TGTGCCAGCAGCCCGACTAGCGGGGGGATCACAGATACGCAGTATTTT
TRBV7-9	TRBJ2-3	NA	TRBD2	CASSATQLAGGPDTQYF	TGTGCCAGCAGCGCGACACAGCTAGCGGGGGGCCCAGATACGCAGTATTTT
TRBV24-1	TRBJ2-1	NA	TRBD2	CATSDRLASSYNEQFF	TGTGCCACCAGTGATCGACTAGCCTCCTCCTACAATGAGCAGTTCTTC
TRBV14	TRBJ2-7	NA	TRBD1	CASSQGRDRGLYEQYF	TGTGCCAGCAGCCAAGGCCGGGACAGGGGCCTGTACGAGCAGTACTTC
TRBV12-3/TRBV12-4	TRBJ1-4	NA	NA	CASSLDEKLFF	TGTGCCAGCAGTTTAGATGAAAAACTGTTTTTT
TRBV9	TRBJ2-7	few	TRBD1	CASSEQGAHIYEQYF	TGTGCCAGCAGCGAGCAGGGGGCGCATATCTACGAGCAGTACTTC
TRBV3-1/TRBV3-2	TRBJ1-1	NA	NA	CASSQVQENTEAFF	TGTGCCAGCAGCCAAGTCCAGGAGAACACTGAAGCTTTCTTT
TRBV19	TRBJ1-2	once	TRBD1	CASSIVRTGGLHYGYTF	TGTGCCAGTAGTATAGTCCGGACAGGGGGGCTCCACTATGGCTACACCTTC
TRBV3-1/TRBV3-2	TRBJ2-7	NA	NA	CASSQQSISYEQYF	TGTGCCAGCAGCCAACAGTCAATCTCCTACGAGCAGTACTTC
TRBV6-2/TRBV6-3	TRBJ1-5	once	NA	CASSSTNRIYSNQPQHF	TGTGCCAGCAGTTCGACAAACCGAATTTATAGCAATCAGCCCCAGCATTTT
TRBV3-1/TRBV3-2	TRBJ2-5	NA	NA	CASSQDRGTQEETQYF	TGTGCCAGCAGCCAAGATAGGGGGACTCAAGAAGAGACCCAGTACTTC
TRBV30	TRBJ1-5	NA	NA	CAWSPGENQPQHF	TGTGCCTGGAGTCCAGGGGAGAATCAGCCCCAGCATTTT
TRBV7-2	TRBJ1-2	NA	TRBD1	CASSFTTGGFYGYTF	TGTGCCAGCAGCTTTACGACAGGGGGCTTCTATGGCTACACCTTC
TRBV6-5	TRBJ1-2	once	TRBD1	CASSADRDYGYTF	TGTGCCAGCAGCGCAGACAGGGACTATGGCTACACCTTC
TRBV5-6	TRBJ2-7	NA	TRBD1	CASSPFSGTALYEQYF	TGTGCCAGCAGCCCGTTTAGTGGGACAGCACTATACGAGCAGTACTTC
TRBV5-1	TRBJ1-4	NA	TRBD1	CASSLAPTGTTNEKLFF	TGCGCCAGCAGCTTGGCCCCGACAGGGACAACTAATGAAAAACTGTTTTTT
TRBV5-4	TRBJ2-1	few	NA	CASSSPRDEQFF	TGTGCCAGCAGCTCCCCTCGGGATGAGCAGTTCTTC
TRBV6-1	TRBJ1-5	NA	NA	CASSDKSSVGGGRNQPQHF	TGTGCCAGCAGTGATAAGTCGTCGGTGGGGGGAGGGCGCAATCAGCCCCAGCATTTT